Below are 14 T cell receptor beta chains sequenced from a single sample in a study of T cell responses to AZD1222 COVID-19 vaccine. Clones were sequenced by immunoSEQ multiplex PCR, and TCRdb holds only the in-frame ones, with some missing. This sample carries fewer than 180,000 clones, approximately 94% of them seen once, and the ten largest clones take around 1.3%. This specimen consisted of peripheral blood, obtained on day 0 of AZD1222 vaccination. Source of these receptors: an adult in good health.

The J gene is TRBJ2-1, the V gene TRBV5-1; the D gene could be TRBD1 or TRBD2 (5 bases each). This CDR3 spans 13 amino acids. V lost 4 bases to trimming and J lost 10 bases, with 15 bases between them. From germline, CDR1 is SGHRS and CDR2 YFSETQ. In nucleotides, the CDR3 is TGCGCCAGCAGCGGGGACCTCACTCTGGAGCAGTTCTTC. Its protein is CASSGDLTLEQFF. The full variable domain, completed using reference TRBV5-1 and TRBJ2-1, is KAGVTQTPRYLIKTRGQQVTLSCSPISGHRSVSWYQQTPGQGLQFLFEYFSETQRNKGNFPGRFSGRQFSNSRSEMNVSTLELGDSALYLCASSGDLTLEQFFGPGTRLTVL.

The chain recombines TRBV7-6 with TRBJ1-2, with D unresolved. Germline V gene data show CDR1 as SGHVS and CDR2 as FNYEAQ. The length of the CDR3 is 15 residues. Trimming cost V 5 bases and J 4 bases, with 17 bases left between them. The DNA of the CDR3 is TGTGCCAGCAGCGCCTTCCCGTTGCTCGGCTATGGCTACACCTTC. It translates to CASSAFPLLGYGYTF.

The chain employs TRBV29-1 and TRBJ1-1; D is undetermined. The CDR3 contains 14 residues. V dropped 5 bases and J dropped 0 bases, with 13 bases sitting between them. The germline V gene encodes CDR1 SQVTM and CDR2 ANQGSEA. The CDR3: CSVLHGQMNTEAFF. CDR3 nucleotide sequence: TGCAGCGTTTTGCACGGCCAGATGAACACTGAAGCTTTCTTT.

This clone was observed a few times. The chain joins TRBV10-3 to TRBJ1-3, with a possible D match to TRBD1 (5 bases). The germline V gene encodes CDR1 ENHRY and CDR2 SYGVKD. V lost 3 bases and J lost 0, with 9 bases in between. This CDR3 is built from 15 residues. The CDR3 DNA reads TGTGCCATCAGTGAAGGGGACCGCTCTGGAAACACCATATATTTT. Amino acid sequence: CAISEGDRSGNTIYF.

The J gene is TRBJ1-2, the V gene TRBV2, with D unresolved. Germline V CDR1 and CDR2: SNHLY, FYNNEI. Trimming took off 8 bases at V and 4 bases at J, with 8 bases between the two ends. The CDR3 covers 11 residues. The CDR3 reads CASVPAYGYTF. The CDR3 DNA reads TGTGCCAGCGTGCCAGCCTATGGCTACACCTTC.

The CDR3 spells CAISESGQNIGNTIYF. CDR3 DNA sequence: TGTGCCATCAGTGAGTCGGGACAGAACATTGGAAACACCATATATTTT. The rearrangement uses TRBV10-3 and TRBJ1-3; 7 bases fit TRBD1. V lost 0 bases and J lost 3; bases outside the gene matches: 5. The CDR3 is 16 residues long. CDR1 ENHRY and CDR2 SYGVKD come from the germline V gene.

The rearrangement uses TRBV10-3 and TRBJ1-6; D is perhaps TRBD1 (6 bases). Trimming stripped 5 bases from V and 5 bases from J, with 16 bases between. The CDR3 totals 16 residues. Germline values: CDR1 ENHRY, CDR2 SYGVKD. The DNA of the CDR3 is TGTGCCATCAGTCCCACCCCGGGGGCCAATAATTCACCCCTCCACTTT. Protein product: CAISPTPGANNSPLHF.

CDR3 sequence reads: CASKKDTSSGNTIYF. CDR3 DNA sequence: TGTGCCAGCAAGAAGGACACCTCCTCTGGAAACACCATATATTTT. The chain combines TRBV2 with TRBJ1-3, with TRBD1 as a possible D gene (5 bases). This CDR3 comprises 15 residues. V was cut by 7 bases and J by 0 bases, with 13 bases left in between. The germline V gene encodes CDR1 SNHLY and CDR2 FYNNEI.

The chain combines TRBV4-2 with TRBJ2-1, with 9 positions matching TRBD2. V gave up 0 bases and J gave up 6 bases; unmatched junction bases: 6. The CDR3 runs to 16 residues. The germline gives CDR1 LGHNA, CDR2 YNFKEQ. The CDR3 nucleotides are TGTGCCAGCAGCCAAGATGCCGCTAGCGGGGTCAATGAGCAGTTCTTC. Protein sequence: CASSQDAASGVNEQFF.

The chain is built from TRBV7-9 and TRBJ2-3; D gene uncertain. This CDR3 has 15 residues. V shed 4 bases and J shed 3 bases, with 14 bases lying between them. Germline V lookup: CDR1 SEHNR, CDR2 FQNEAQ (reference sequence). The CDR3 spells CASSSLSLGTDTQYF. The CDR3 DNA reads TGTGCCAGCAGCTCCCTATCACTTGGAACAGATACGCAGTATTTT.

J is TRBJ2-1 and V is TRBV27; no clear D gene. V lost 6 bases and J 5 bases, leaving 5 bases between the germline ends. Germline V gives CDR1 MNHEY, CDR2 SMNVEV (reference sequence). This CDR3 spans 11 amino acids. The CDR3 sequence is CASRKNNEQFF. The CDR3 bases are TGTGCCAGCAGAAAGAACAATGAGCAGTTCTTC.

The V and J genes are TRBV19 and TRBJ2-3; 12 bases map to TRBD2. The CDR3 runs 15 residues. Trimming took 7 bases from V and 5 from J; bases not matched to a gene: 7. Germline CDR1 LNHDA, CDR2 SQIVND (reference sequence). The CDR3 bases are TGTGCCAGTACCATGACTAGCGGGAGATTAGATACGCAGTATTTT. The encoded protein is CASTMTSGRLDTQYF.

The chain carries TRBV5-8 and TRBJ2-3; 9 positions agree with TRBD2. Germline-derived CDR1 and CDR2 are SGHTS and YDEGEE. J gave up 6 bases and V 5 bases, and 16 bases lay outside the gene matches. CDR3 length: 17 amino acids. As DNA, the CDR3 is TGTGCCAGCAGTCTTAAGAGCCCGGGACTAGCTCCCGATACGCAGTATTTT. This codes for CASSLKSPGLAPDTQYF.

This chain links TRBV5-1 with TRBJ1-2, with 9 bases matching TRBD1. The CDR3 loop spans 15 amino acids. V shed 1 base and J 5 bases; nucleotides not matched to a gene: 6. Looked up from germline, CDR1 is SGHRS and CDR2 is YFSETQ. CDR3 region: CASSLTGQGVYGYTF. CDR3 nucleotide sequence: TGCGCCAGCAGCTTGACGGGACAGGGAGTATATGGCTACACCTTC.